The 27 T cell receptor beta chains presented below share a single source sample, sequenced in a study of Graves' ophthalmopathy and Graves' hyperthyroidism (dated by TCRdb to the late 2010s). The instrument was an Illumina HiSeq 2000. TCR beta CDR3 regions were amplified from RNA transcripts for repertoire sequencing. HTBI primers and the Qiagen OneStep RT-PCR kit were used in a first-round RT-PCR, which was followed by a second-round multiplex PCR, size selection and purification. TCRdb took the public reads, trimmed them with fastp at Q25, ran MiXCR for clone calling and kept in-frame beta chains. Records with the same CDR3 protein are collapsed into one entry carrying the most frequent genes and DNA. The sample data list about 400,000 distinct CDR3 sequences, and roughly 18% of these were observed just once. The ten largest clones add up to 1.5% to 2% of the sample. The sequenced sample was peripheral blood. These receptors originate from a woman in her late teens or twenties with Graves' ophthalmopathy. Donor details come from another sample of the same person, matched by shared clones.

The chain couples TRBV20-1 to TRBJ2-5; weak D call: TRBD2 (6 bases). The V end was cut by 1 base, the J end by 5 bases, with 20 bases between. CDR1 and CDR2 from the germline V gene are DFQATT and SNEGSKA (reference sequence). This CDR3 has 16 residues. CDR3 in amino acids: CSARASGGGRSETQYF. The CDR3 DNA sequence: TGCAGTGCTAGAGCCTCCGGCGGAGGGCGTTCCGAGACCCAGTACTTC.

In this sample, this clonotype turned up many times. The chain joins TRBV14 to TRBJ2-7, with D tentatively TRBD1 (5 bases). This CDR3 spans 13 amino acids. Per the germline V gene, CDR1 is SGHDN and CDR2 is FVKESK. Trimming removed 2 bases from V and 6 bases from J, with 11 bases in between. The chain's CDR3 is CASSQYQGSEQYF. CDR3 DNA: TGTGCCAGCAGCCAATACCAGGGAAGCGAGCAGTACTTC. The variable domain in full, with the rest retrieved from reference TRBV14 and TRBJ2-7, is EAGVTQFPSHSVIEKGQTVTLRCDPISGHDNLYWYRRVMGKEIKFLLHFVKESKQDESGMPNNRFLAERTGGTYSTLKVQPAELEDSGVYFCASSQYQGSEQYFGPGTRLTVT.

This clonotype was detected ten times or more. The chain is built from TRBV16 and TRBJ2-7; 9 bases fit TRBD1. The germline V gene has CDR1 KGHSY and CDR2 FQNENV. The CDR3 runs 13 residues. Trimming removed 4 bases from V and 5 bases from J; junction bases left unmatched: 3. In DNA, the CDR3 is TGTGCCAGCAGCCCCTGGACAGGGGACGAGCAGTACTTC. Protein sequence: CASSPWTGDEQYF. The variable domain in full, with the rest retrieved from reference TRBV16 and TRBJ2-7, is GEEVAQTPKHLVRGEGQKAKLYCAPIKGHSYVFWYQQVLKNEFKFLISFQNENVFDETGMPKERFSAKCLPNSPCSLEIQATKLEDSAVYFCASSPWTGDEQYFGPGTRLTVT.

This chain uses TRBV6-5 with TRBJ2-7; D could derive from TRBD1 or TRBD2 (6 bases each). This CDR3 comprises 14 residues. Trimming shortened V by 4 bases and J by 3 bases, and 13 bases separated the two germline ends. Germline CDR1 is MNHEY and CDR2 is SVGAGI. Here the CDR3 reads CASSSRGQHYEQYF. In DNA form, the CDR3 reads TGTGCCAGCAGTTCCCGGGGGCAGCACTACGAGCAGTACTTC.

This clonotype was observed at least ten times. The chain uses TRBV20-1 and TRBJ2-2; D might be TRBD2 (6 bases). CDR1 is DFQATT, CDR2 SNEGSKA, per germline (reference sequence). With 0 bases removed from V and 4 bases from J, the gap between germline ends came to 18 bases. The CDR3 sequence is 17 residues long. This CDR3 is CSARDPRGGGSTGELFF. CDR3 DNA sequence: TGCAGTGCTAGAGATCCCCGGGGAGGTGGGAGCACCGGGGAGCTGTTTTTT.

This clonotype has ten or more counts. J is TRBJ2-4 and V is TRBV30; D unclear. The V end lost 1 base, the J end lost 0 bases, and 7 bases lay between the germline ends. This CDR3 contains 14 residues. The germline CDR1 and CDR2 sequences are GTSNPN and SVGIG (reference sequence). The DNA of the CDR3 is TGTGCCTGGAGTGAGCAGCTAGCCAAAAACATTCAGTACTTC. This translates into CAWSEQLAKNIQYF.

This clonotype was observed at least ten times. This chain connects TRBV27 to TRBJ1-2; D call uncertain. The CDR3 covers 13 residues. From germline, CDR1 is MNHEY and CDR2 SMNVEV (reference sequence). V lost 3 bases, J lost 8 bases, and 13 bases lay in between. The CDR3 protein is CASSFGGLGGYTF. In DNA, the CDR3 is TGTGCCAGCAGTTTTGGAGGGTTGGGAGGCTACACCTTC.

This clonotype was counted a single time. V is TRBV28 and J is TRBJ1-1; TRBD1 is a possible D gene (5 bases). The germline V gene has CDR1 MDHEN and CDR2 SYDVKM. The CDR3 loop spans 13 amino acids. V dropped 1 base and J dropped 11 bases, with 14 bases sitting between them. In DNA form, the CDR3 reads TGTGCCAGCAGTTTATCCCCGGACACCGGCGCTTTCTTT. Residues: CASSLSPDTGAFF.

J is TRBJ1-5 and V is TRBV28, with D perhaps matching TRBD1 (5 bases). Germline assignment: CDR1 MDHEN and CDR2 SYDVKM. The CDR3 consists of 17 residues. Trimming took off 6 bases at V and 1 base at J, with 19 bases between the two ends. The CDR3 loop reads CASRKPGLRPSNQPQHF. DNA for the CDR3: TGTGCCAGCAGAAAACCGGGGCTTCGACCCAGCAATCAGCCCCAGCATTTT.

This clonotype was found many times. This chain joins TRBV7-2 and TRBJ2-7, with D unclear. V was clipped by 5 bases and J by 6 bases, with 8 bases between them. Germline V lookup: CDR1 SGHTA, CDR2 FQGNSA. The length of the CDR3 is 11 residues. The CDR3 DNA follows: TGTGCCAGCAGCCGGGCGTCCGAGCAGTACTTC. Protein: CASSRASEQYF.

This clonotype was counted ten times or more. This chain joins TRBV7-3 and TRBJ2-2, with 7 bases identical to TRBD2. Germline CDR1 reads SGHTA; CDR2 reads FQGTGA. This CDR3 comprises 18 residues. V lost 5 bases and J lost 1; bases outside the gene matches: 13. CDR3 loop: CASSQLSLAARNTGELFF. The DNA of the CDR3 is TGTGCCAGCAGCCAATTATCCCTAGCGGCTAGGAACACCGGGGAGCTGTTTTTT.

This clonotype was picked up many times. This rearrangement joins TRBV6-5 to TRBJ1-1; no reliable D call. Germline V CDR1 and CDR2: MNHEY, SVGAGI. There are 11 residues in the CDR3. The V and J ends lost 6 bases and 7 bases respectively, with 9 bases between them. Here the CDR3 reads CASSAGSEAFF. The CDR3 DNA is TGTGCCAGCAGCGCCGGGAGTGAAGCTTTCTTT.

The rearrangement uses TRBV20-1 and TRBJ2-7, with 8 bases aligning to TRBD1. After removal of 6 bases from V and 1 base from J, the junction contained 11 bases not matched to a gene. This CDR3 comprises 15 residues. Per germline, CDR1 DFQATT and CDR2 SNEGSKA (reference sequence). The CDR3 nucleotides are TGCAGTGCGAAACACTGGGACAGGCCGTCCTACGAGCAGTACTTC. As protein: CSAKHWDRPSYEQYF.

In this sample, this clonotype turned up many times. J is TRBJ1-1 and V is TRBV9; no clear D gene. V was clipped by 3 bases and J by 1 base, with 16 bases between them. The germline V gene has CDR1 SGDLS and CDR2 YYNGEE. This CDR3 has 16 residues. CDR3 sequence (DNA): TGTGCCAGCAGCGGATCCCTTGGCAGGACGAACACTGAAGCTTTCTTT. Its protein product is CASSGSLGRTNTEAFF.

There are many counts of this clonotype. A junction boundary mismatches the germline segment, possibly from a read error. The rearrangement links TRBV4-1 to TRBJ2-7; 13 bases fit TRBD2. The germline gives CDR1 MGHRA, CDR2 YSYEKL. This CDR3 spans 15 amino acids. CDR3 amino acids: CASSQGPGTSGTPRF. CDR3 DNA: TGCGCCAGCAGCCAAGGGCCCGGGACTAGCGGGACCCCGAGGTTC.

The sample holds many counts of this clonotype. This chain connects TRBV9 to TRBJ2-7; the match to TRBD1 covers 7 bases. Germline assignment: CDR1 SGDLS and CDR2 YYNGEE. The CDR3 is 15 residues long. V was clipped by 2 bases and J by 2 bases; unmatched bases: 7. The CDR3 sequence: CASSVRTGFPYEQYF. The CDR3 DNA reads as TGTGCCAGCAGCGTGCGGACAGGATTCCCCTACGAGCAGTACTTC.

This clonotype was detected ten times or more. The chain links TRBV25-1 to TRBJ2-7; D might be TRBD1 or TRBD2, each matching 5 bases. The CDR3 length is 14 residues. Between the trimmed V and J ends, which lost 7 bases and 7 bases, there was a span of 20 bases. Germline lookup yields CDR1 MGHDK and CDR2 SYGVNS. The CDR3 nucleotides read TGTGCCAGCACTCGTTCCGGGACCGCTGGGGAGCAGTACTTC. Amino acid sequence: CASTRSGTAGEQYF.

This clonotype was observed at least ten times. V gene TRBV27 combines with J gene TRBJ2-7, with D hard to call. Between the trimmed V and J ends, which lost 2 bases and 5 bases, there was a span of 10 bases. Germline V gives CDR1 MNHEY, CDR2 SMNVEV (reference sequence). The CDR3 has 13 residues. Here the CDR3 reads CASSLGWGNEQYF. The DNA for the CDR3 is TGTGCCAGCAGTTTAGGGTGGGGAAACGAGCAGTACTTC.

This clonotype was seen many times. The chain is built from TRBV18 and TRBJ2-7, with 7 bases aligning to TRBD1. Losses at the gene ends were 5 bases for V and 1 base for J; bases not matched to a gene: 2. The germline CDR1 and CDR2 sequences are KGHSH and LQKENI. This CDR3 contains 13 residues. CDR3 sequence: CASSGTESYEQYF. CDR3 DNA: TGTGCCAGCTCAGGGACAGAGTCCTACGAGCAGTACTTC.

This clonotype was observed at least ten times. The CDR3 loop is CASGFSGTGETQYF. CDR3 nucleotides: TGTGCTAGTGGTTTCTCCGGGACCGGTGAGACCCAGTACTTC. The chain combines TRBV12-5 with TRBJ2-5; D possibly matches TRBD1 or TRBD2 (5 bases each). V lost 3 bases and J 5 bases, leaving 13 bases between the germline ends. The CDR3 consists of 14 residues. Germline values: CDR1 LGHNT, CDR2 FRNRAP. Combining the CDR3 with reference TRBV12-5 and TRBJ2-5 gives the whole variable domain DARVTQTPRHKVTEMGQEVTMRCQPILGHNTVFWYRQTMMQGLELLAYFRNRAPLDDSGMPKDRFSAEMPDATLATLKIQPSEPRDSAVYFCASGFSGTGETQYFGPGTRLLVL.

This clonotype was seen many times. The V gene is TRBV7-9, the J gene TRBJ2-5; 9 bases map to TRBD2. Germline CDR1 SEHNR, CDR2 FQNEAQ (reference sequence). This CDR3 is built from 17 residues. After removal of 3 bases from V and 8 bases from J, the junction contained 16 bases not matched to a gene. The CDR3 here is CASSFPSPGAGGVTQYF. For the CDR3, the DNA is TGTGCCAGCAGCTTCCCGAGCCCCGGAGCGGGGGGAGTCACCCAGTACTTC.

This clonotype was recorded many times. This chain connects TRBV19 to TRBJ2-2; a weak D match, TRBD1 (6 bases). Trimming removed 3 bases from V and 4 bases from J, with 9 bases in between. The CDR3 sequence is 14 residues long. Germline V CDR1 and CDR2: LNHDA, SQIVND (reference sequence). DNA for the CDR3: TGTGCCAGTAGTATCCAGGGGCCCACCGGGGAGCTGTTTTTT. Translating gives CASSIQGPTGELFF.

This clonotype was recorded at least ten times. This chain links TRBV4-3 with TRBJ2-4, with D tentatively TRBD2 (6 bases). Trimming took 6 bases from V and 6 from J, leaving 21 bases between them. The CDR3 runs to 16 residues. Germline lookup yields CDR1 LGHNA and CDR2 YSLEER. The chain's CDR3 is CASSPTRDSSLNIQYF. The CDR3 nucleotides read TGCGCCAGCAGTCCTACGAGGGACTCATCTTTAAACATTCAGTACTTC.

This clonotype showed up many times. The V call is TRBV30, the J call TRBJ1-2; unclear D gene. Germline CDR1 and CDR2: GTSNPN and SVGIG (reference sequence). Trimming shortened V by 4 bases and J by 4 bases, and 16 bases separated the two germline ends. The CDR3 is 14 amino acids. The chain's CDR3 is CAWNYPGSRYGYTF. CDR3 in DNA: TGTGCCTGGAACTACCCCGGGTCCCGCTATGGCTACACCTTC.

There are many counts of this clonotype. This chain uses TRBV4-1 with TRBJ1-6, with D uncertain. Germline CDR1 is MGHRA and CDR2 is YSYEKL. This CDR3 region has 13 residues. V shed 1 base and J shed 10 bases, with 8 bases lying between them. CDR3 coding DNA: TGCGCCAGCAGCCAAGGTCGAGGATCACCCCTCCACTTT. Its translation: CASSQGRGSPLHF.

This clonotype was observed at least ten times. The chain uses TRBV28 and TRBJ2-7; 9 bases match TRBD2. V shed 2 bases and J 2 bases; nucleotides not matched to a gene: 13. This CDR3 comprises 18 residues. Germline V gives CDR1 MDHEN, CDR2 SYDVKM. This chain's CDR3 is CASSLPNYAGTSTYEQYF. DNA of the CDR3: TGTGCCAGCAGTTTACCCAACTACGCCGGGACTAGCACCTACGAGCAGTACTTC.

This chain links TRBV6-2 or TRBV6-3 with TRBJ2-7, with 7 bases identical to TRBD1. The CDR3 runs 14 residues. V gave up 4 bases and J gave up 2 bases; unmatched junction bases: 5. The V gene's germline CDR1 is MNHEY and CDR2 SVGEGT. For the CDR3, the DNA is TGTGCCAGCAGTTCGACAGGGAAAACCTACGAGCAGTACTTC. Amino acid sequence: CASSSTGKTYEQYF.